Listed below are T cell receptor beta chains from one sample, sequenced in a study of blood T cell repertoires in COVID-19. Profiled with immunoSEQ multiplex PCR; TCRdb holds only in-frame clones, not every one. This table has 50,000 to 65,000 clones, approximately 90% appearing once. The specimen sequenced was peripheral blood. The receptors stem from a woman aged 80 or over with COVID-19, enrolled during active disease. Both conserved end residues are part of each CDR3. D genes are given only for firm matches. Where a row states a size, it is once, few, many or the class of an expanded clone; other rows omit it.

d_gene: .; j_gene: TRBJ1-1; v_gene: TRBV5-1; abundance: .; CDR3nt: TGCGCCAGCAGCCACACCGGGATACAGGCTTTCTTT; CDR3aa: CASSHTGIQAFF
d_gene: .; j_gene: TRBJ1-1; v_gene: TRBV29-1; abundance: .; CDR3nt: TGCAGCGTTAAGTCGGGGGTAACTGAAGCTTTCTTT; CDR3aa: CSVKSGVTEAFF
d_gene: .; j_gene: TRBJ2-3; v_gene: TRBV19; abundance: .; CDR3nt: TGTGCCAGTAGTATGGGCCGGGGGAGGCAAACAGATACGCAGTATTTT; CDR3aa: CASSMGRGRQTDTQYF
d_gene: TRBD2; j_gene: TRBJ2-2; v_gene: TRBV5-8; abundance: .; CDR3nt: TGTGCCAGCAGCTTGGCCGGGCTAGCGGTGAACACCGGGGAGCTGTTTTTT; CDR3aa: CASSLAGLAVNTGELFF
d_gene: TRBD1; j_gene: TRBJ2-3; v_gene: TRBV15; abundance: .; CDR3nt: TGTGCCACCAGCACGGGACAGCAAATCACAGATACGCAGTATTTT; CDR3aa: CATSTGQQITDTQYF
d_gene: TRBD1; j_gene: TRBJ1-2; v_gene: TRBV7-9; abundance: .; CDR3nt: TGTGCCAGCAGCTTAGGGACAGGTTCCTATGGCTACACCTTC; CDR3aa: CASSLGTGSYGYTF
d_gene: .; j_gene: TRBJ1-2; v_gene: TRBV3-1/TRBV3-2; abundance: .; CDR3nt: TGTGCCAGCAGCCAAGATGGACTCCAGAAGGGCTACACCTTC; CDR3aa: CASSQDGLQKGYTF
d_gene: .; j_gene: TRBJ2-7; v_gene: TRBV11-2; abundance: .; CDR3nt: TGTGCCAGCAGCTCCCTCCAGGGTAGGGACGAGCAGTACTTC; CDR3aa: CASSSLQGRDEQYF
d_gene: TRBD1; j_gene: TRBJ1-1; v_gene: TRBV20-1; abundance: .; CDR3nt: TGCAGTGCTAGTCAGGGGGCGAGCGCTGAAGCTTTCTTT; CDR3aa: CSASQGASAEAFF
d_gene: TRBD2; j_gene: TRBJ2-1; v_gene: TRBV2; abundance: .; CDR3nt: TGTGCCAGCAGCCAGGGACTAGCGGGCAATGAGCAGTTCTTC; CDR3aa: CASSQGLAGNEQFF
d_gene: .; j_gene: TRBJ1-6; v_gene: TRBV21-1; abundance: .; CDR3nt: TGTGCCAGCAGCGCTCGCAGCTATAATTCACCCCTCCACTTT; CDR3aa: CASSARSYNSPLHF
d_gene: TRBD2; j_gene: TRBJ2-2; v_gene: TRBV13; abundance: .; CDR3nt: TGTGCCAGCAGCTTAACGCTAGCGGGTTTGAACACCGGGGAGCTGTTTTTT; CDR3aa: CASSLTLAGLNTGELFF
d_gene: .; j_gene: TRBJ1-1; v_gene: TRBV14; abundance: .; CDR3nt: TGTGCCAGCAGCCAAGGTGGTACCAAGGCGAGTTTGGAGGCTTTCTTT; CDR3aa: CASSQGGTKASLEAFF
d_gene: TRBD1; j_gene: TRBJ2-5; v_gene: TRBV11-2; abundance: once; CDR3nt: TGTGCCAGCAGCTCAGACAGGGGCGCAGAGACCCAGTACTTC; CDR3aa: CASSSDRGAETQYF
d_gene: TRBD1; j_gene: TRBJ2-7; v_gene: TRBV3-1/TRBV3-2; abundance: .; CDR3nt: TGTGCCAGCAGCGGGCGACAGGGATCCAGCGAGCAGTACTTC; CDR3aa: CASSGRQGSSEQYF
d_gene: TRBD2; j_gene: TRBJ2-1; v_gene: TRBV6-5; abundance: .; CDR3nt: TGTGCCAGCAGTTCTGCGGGACTAGCTAGTGAGCAGTTCTTC; CDR3aa: CASSSAGLASEQFF
d_gene: TRBD1; j_gene: TRBJ2-2; v_gene: TRBV4-1; abundance: .; CDR3nt: TGCGCCAGCGGAACCGGGACAGGGGGTAACGGGGAGCTGTTTTTT; CDR3aa: CASGTGTGGNGELFF
d_gene: .; j_gene: TRBJ1-1; v_gene: TRBV3-1/TRBV3-2; abundance: .; CDR3nt: TGTGCCAGCAGCCAAGGTCAGAAGAACACTGAAGCTTTCTTT; CDR3aa: CASSQGQKNTEAFF
d_gene: TRBD2; j_gene: TRBJ2-3; v_gene: TRBV10-3; abundance: .; CDR3nt: TGTGCCATCAGTCAGACTAGCGGGGGGCGTAGCACAGATACGCAGTATTTT; CDR3aa: CAISQTSGGRSTDTQYF
d_gene: .; j_gene: TRBJ1-2; v_gene: TRBV30; abundance: .; CDR3nt: TGTGCCTGGGTGGCCGGGTCCAACTATGGCTACACCTTC; CDR3aa: CAWVAGSNYGYTF
d_gene: TRBD2; j_gene: TRBJ2-1; v_gene: TRBV6-6; abundance: .; CDR3nt: TGTGCCAGCAGTTACGCAAAAGCGGGGGGGTACAATGAGCAGTTCTTC; CDR3aa: CASSYAKAGGYNEQFF
d_gene: .; j_gene: TRBJ2-2; v_gene: TRBV3-1/TRBV3-2; abundance: .; CDR3nt: TGTGCCAGCAGCCGAGCGACAGGATCCGGGGAGCTGTTTTTT; CDR3aa: CASSRATGSGELFF
d_gene: .; j_gene: TRBJ2-7; v_gene: TRBV30; abundance: .; CDR3nt: TGTGCCTGGAGTGTCCAGGGATACGAGCAGTACTTC; CDR3aa: CAWSVQGYEQYF